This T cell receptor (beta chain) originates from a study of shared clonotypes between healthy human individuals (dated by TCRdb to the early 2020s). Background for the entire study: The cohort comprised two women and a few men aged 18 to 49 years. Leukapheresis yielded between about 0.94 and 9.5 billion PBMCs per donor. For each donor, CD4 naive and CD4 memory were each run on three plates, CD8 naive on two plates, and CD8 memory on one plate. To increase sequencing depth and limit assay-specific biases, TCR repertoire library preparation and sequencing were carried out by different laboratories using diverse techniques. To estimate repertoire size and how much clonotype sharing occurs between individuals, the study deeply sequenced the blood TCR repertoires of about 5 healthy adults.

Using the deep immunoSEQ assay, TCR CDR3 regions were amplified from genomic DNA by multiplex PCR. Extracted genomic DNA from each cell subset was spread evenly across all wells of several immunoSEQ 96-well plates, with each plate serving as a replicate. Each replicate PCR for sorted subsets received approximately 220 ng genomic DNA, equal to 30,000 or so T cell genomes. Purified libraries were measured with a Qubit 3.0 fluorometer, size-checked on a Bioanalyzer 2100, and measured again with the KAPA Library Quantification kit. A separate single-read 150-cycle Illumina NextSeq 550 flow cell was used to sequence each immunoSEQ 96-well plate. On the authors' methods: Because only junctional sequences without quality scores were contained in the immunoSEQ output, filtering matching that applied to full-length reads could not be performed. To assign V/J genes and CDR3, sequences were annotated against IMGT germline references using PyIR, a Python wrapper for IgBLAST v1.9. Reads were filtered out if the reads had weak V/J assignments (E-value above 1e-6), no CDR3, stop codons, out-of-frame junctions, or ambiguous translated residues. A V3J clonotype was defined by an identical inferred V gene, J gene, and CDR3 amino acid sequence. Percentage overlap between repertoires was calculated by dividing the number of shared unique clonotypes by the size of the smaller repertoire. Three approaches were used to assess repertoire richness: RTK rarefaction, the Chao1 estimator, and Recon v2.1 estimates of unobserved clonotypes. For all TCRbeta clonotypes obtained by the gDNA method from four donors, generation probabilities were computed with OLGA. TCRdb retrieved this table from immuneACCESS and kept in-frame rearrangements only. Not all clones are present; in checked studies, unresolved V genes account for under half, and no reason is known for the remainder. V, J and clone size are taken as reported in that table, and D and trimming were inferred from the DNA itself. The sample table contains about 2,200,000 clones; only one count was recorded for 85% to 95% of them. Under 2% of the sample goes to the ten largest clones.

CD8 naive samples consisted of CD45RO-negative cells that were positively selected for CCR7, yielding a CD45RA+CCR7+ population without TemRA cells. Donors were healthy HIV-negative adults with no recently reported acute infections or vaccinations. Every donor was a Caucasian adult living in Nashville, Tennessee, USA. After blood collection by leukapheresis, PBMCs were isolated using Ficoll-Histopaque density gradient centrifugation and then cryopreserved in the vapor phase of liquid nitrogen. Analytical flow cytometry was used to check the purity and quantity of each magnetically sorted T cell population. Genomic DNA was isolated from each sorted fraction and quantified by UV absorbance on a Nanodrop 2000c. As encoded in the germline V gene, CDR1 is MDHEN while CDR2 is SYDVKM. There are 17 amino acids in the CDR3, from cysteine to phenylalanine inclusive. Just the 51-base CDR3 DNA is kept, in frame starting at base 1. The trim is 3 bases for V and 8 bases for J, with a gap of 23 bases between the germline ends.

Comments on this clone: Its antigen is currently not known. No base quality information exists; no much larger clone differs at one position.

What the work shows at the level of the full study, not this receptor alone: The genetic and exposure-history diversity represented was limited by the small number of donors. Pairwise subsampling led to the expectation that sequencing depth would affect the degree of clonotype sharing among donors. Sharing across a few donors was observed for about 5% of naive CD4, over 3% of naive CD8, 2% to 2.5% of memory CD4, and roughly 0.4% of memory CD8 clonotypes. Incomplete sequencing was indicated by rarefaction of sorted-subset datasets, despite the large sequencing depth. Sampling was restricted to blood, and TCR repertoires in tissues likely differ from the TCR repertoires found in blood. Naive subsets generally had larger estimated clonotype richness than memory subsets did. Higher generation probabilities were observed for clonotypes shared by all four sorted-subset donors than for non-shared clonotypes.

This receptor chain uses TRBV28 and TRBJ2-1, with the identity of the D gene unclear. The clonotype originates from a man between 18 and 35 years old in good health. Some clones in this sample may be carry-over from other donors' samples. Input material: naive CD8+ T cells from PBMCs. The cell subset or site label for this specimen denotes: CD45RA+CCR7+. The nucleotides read TGTGCCAGCAGTTTGAGCTCCCCTCCGTTACAAGTGGATGAGCAGTTCTTC. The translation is CASSLSSPPLQVDEQFF.